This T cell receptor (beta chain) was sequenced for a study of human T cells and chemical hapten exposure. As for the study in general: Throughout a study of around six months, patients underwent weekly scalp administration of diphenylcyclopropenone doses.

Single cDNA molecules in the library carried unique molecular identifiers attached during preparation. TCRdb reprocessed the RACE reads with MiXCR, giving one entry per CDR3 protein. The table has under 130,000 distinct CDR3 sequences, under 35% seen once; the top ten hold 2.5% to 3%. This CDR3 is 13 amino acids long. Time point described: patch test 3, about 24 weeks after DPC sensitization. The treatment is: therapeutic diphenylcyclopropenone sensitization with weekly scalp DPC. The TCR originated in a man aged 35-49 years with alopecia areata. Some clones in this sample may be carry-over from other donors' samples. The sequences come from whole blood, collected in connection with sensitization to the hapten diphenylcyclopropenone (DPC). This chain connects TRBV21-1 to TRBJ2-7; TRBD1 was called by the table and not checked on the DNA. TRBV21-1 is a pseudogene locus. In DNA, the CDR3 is TGTGCCAGCAGCAAAGGGGGGGAGCCCTTAAGGTACGTC. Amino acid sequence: CASSKGGEPLRYV.